This TCR beta chain was documented in a study of blood T cells in healthy people across ages. Study-wide findings and caveats: CMV status of donors was unknown, possibly confounding expanded clonotype changes. Unsorted PBMC material precluded a definitive naive versus antigen-experienced comparison.

PCR was performed a second time for roughly 7 to 11 cycles using a sample-barcoded 5' primer and a J-beta primer mix. TCRdb analysed the 5' RACE reads with MiXCR anew, one entry per CDR3 protein. The sample carries about a million distinct CDR3 sequences, roughly 47% recorded once. CDR1 SGHAT and CDR2 FQNNGV come from the germline V gene. V dropped 0 bases and J dropped 5 bases, with 7 bases sitting between them. The CDR3 runs to 13 residues. Details on this clonotype: Its antigen is not identified.

The sequencing sample was made of blood. The receptor's source is a woman aged 55-69 years in good health. The chain carries TRBV11-2 and TRBJ2-5; no firm D call. The CDR3 DNA is TGTGCCAGCAGCTTAGATCTGGGCGAGACCCAGTACTTC. Residues: CASSLDLGETQYF.